This TCR beta chain emerged from a study of T cells in Graves' hyperthyroidism and ophthalmopathy. Study-level results: Blood also carried most thyroid clonotypes expanded above 0.001. Researchers report that a 13 V-J model separated ophthalmopathy from stable hyperthyroidism. A median 6.5 months before onset, the model predicted ophthalmopathy.

This clonotype was seen more than once but under ten times. As yet, its antigen is unknown. CDR3 length equals 13 residues. Germline V gene sequence: CDR1 SGHDN, CDR2 FVKESK. V shed 0 bases and J shed 4 bases, with 6 bases lying between them. Regions amplified from RNA transcripts were the TCR beta CDR3 regions. Carried out on the TCR CDR3, a first-round RT-PCR used the HTBI primer set. TCRdb fed the multiplex PCR reads into MiXCR, producing one record per CDR3 protein. Among roughly 630,000 distinct CDR3 sequences listed, approximately 14% were seen once. Diagnosis of hyperthyroidism was new in patients aged 18 to 65, and its duration was under 2 months.

V and J are TRBV14 and TRBJ1-2; D uncertain. Sequenced material: blood. The sequence derives from a woman aged 30 to 39 with Graves' hyperthyroidism. This chain's CDR3 is CASSQEESYGYTF. The DNA of the CDR3 is TGTGCCAGCAGCCAAGAAGAAAGCTATGGCTACACCTTC.